The 15 T cell receptor beta chains reported below all come from one sample, sequenced in a study of T cell repertoires in cytomegalovirus infection. Antigens for these TCRs are unknown. TCRdb reprocessed the reads with MiXCR, giving one entry per CDR3 protein. The profile shows about 280,000 distinct CDR3 sequences, 22% of them singletons. The material was cultured PBMCs, obtained from culture after CMV antigen stimulation. These receptor sequences come from a human donor in good health (CMV status not recorded). Some clones in this sample may be carry-over from other donors' samples.

The gene calls are TRBV15 and TRBJ1-1, with 7 bases lining up with TRBD1. Trimming removed 3 bases from V and 0 bases from J; junction bases left unmatched: 1. Germline V CDR1 and CDR2: LNHNV, YYDKDF (reference sequence). This CDR3 has 14 amino acids. The chain's CDR3 is CATSRGQLNTEAFF. The CDR3 DNA follows: TGTGCCACCAGCAGGGGACAGCTGAACACTGAAGCTTTCTTT.

The rearrangement uses TRBV6-6 and TRBJ2-1; 8 positions match TRBD2. From germline, CDR1 is MNHNY and CDR2 SVGAGI (reference sequence). V was clipped by 0 bases and J by 7 bases; unmatched bases: 11. The CDR3 spans 17 residues. CDR3 sequence reads: CASSYSGDRLARNEQFF. The CDR3 nucleotides are TGTGCCAGCAGTTACTCTGGCGATAGACTAGCGCGGAATGAGCAGTTCTTC.

This chain uses TRBV7-2 with TRBJ1-5; no definite D call. Trimming pared 3 bases from V and 6 bases from J, leaving 15 bases between. The CDR3 runs 15 residues. The germline CDR1 and CDR2 sequences are SGHTA and FQGNSA. CDR3 loop: CASSFDGVSGQPQHF. Written as DNA, the CDR3 is TGTGCCAGCAGCTTCGACGGTGTAAGTGGTCAGCCCCAGCATTTT.

The chain recombines TRBV12-3 or TRBV12-4 with TRBJ1-2, with a tentative D call TRBD1 (5 bases). This CDR3 comprises 13 residues. V lost 7 bases to trimming and J lost 2 bases, with 11 bases between them. This CDR3 is CASKRGGNYGYTF. The CDR3 DNA follows: TGTGCCAGCAAACGGGGGGGAAACTATGGCTACACCTTC.

This clonotype appeared a few times. The chain is built from TRBV12-3 or TRBV12-4 and TRBJ1-5, with 7 positions matching TRBD1. The CDR3 is made up of 16 amino acids. Unmatched junction bases numbered 14, after V lost 0 bases and J lost 12 bases. CDR3 nucleotides: TGTGCCAGCAGTTTAGCTATGGGCGGAGGGCAGGGGGTCCAGCATTTT. This codes for CASSLAMGGGQGVQHF.

The rearrangement uses TRBV9 and TRBJ1-2; maybe TRBD1 (5 bases). The CDR3 sequence is 13 residues long. Per germline, CDR1 SGDLS and CDR2 YYNGEE. V was trimmed by 4 bases and J by 4 bases, leaving 11 bases between them. CDR3 bases: TGTGCCAGCAGCTTCTCCGGGACCTATGGCTACACCTTC. This sequence encodes CASSFSGTYGYTF.

This clonotype came up a few times. The chain recombines TRBV7-3 with TRBJ2-2; D might be TRBD1 (6 bases). Germline lookup yields CDR1 SGHTA and CDR2 FQGTGA. V lost 9 bases to trimming and J lost 0 bases, with 11 bases between them. This CDR3 contains 14 residues. Written as DNA, the CDR3 is TGTGCCAGTCGGTACAGGGCGAACACCGGGGAGCTGTTTTTT. This gives the protein CASRYRANTGELFF.

The rearrangement uses TRBV20-1 and TRBJ2-7; the D call may be TRBD1 or TRBD2 (5 bases each). CDR1 is DFQATT, CDR2 SNEGSKA, per germline (reference sequence). This CDR3 comprises 14 residues. The V and J ends lost 6 bases and 0 bases respectively, with 15 bases between them. The CDR3 DNA reads as TGCAGTGCCGGGAAGACAACAGGCTCCTACGAGCAGTACTTC. Amino acid sequence: CSAGKTTGSYEQYF.

V usage is TRBV6-5 and J usage is TRBJ2-6; D may correspond to TRBD1 or TRBD2 (6 bases each). V was clipped by 8 bases and J by 2 bases, with 13 bases between them. Germline V gives CDR1 MNHEY, CDR2 SVGAGI. The length of the CDR3 is 15 residues. CDR3 region: CASSGRGAGANVLTF. CDR3 nucleotides: TGTGCCAGCTCCGGTAGGGGGGCTGGGGCCAACGTCCTGACTTTC.

The sample holds a few counts of this clonotype. The chain uses TRBV7-9 and TRBJ1-1; D is possibly TRBD1 (6 bases). Germline V gives CDR1 SEHNR, CDR2 FQNEAQ (reference sequence). The length of the CDR3 is 16 residues. The ends were cut back, 6 bases at V and 2 bases at J, with 19 bases in the middle. Written as DNA, the CDR3 is TGTGCCAGCAGTAAAGAGAGGGGGTTAGTTAACACTGAAGCTTTCTTT. It is translated as CASSKERGLVNTEAFF.

The table lists this clonotype with a few counts. The chain employs TRBV20-1 and TRBJ2-3; D unresolved. The ends were cut back, 3 bases at V and 2 bases at J, with 15 bases in the middle. This CDR3 has 15 residues. Looked up from germline, CDR1 is DFQATT and CDR2 is SNEGSKA (reference sequence). CDR3 in amino acids: CSASNPAGTTDTQYF. CDR3 bases: TGCAGTGCTAGTAATCCGGCCGGCACCACAGATACGCAGTATTTT.

The CDR3 sequence: CASTRRAFTEAFF. The CDR3 bases are TGTGCCAGCACCCGACGGGCGTTCACTGAAGCTTTCTTT. This chain joins TRBV7-9 and TRBJ1-1; D is unresolved. Germline CDR1 SEHNR, CDR2 FQNEAQ (reference sequence). Deletions cut 7 bases from V and 4 bases from J, with 13 bases between. CDR3 size: 13 residues.

This clonotype was observed a handful of times. The V gene is TRBV19, the J gene TRBJ2-2; TRBD2 matches at 7 bases. The germline V gene encodes CDR1 LNHDA and CDR2 SQIVND (reference sequence). With 4 bases clipped from V and 2 bases from J, the junction kept 10 bases outside the gene matches. The CDR3 runs to 17 residues. CDR3 nucleotide sequence: TGTGCCAGTAGTACCGACGCGGGAGCTGCTAACACCGGGGAGCTGTTTTTT. It yields the protein CASSTDAGAANTGELFF.

The genes are TRBV9 and TRBJ1-1; D is uncertain. The CDR3 consists of 17 residues. Germline CDR1 SGDLS, CDR2 YYNGEE. Trimming took off 3 bases at V and 4 bases at J, with 22 bases between the two ends. CDR3 protein: CASSDLRLDGRGTEAFF. The CDR3 DNA follows: TGTGCCAGCAGCGACCTCCGGCTGGACGGTCGCGGCACTGAAGCTTTCTTT. Based on the CDR3 plus reference TRBV9 and TRBJ1-1, the full variable domain is DSGVTQTPKHLITATGQRVTLRCSPRSGDLSVYWYQQSLDQGLQFLIQYYNGEERAKGNILERFSAQQFPDLHSELNLSSLELGDSALYFCASSDLRLDGRGTEAFFGQGTRLTVV.

This clonotype has a handful of counts. The chain carries TRBV20-1 and TRBJ2-1, with 7 bases fitting TRBD2. Trimming removed 4 bases from V and 6 bases from J; junction bases left unmatched: 9. CDR3 size: 14 residues. CDR1 and CDR2 (germline): DFQATT, SNEGSKA (reference sequence). The DNA for the CDR3 is TGCAGTGCTACAAGAACGGGACTATCCAATGAGCAGTTCTTC. Its translation: CSATRTGLSNEQFF.